Shown below are 7 T cell receptor beta chains from a single sample sequenced in a study of read filtering for tumor transcriptome and immune sequencing. Molecular barcoded adaptors covering alpha/delta and beta/gamma chains were used on 400 to 450 ng RNA. TCRdb analysed the reads with MiXCR anew, one entry per CDR3 protein. The data hold around 130,000 distinct CDR3 sequences, with approximately 13% observed a single time. What was sequenced was a population of CD138-negative cells sorted from bone marrow. The receptors come from a donor aged 40 or over with multiple myeloma.

This clonotype was picked up a small number of times. This chain connects TRBV14 to TRBJ1-1; D unclear. The V gene's germline CDR1 is SGHDN and CDR2 FVKESK. Trimming shortened V by 0 bases and J by 1 base, and 9 bases separated the two germline ends. CDR3 size: 15 residues. CDR3 protein: CASSQDHPRNTEAFF. The CDR3 nucleotides are TGTGCCAGCAGCCAAGATCATCCTAGGAACACTGAAGCTTTCTTT.

In its sample, this clonotype was seen many times. The chain employs TRBV24-1 and TRBJ2-5, with TRBD2 matching over 9 bases. Germline CDR1 KGHDR, CDR2 SFDVKD. V was clipped by 3 bases and J by 2 bases; unmatched bases: 9. CDR3 length: 17 amino acids. This CDR3 reads CATSDRRRGGEQETQYF. CDR3 nucleotides: TGTGCCACCAGTGATCGACGGCGGGGGGGAGAACAAGAGACCCAGTACTTC.

This clonotype was seen repeatedly, ten times or more. This sequence joins TRBV20-1 and TRBJ2-3, with no clear D. The CDR3 has 14 residues. The V gene's germline CDR1 is DFQATT and CDR2 SNEGSKA (reference sequence). Trimming left V 0 bases short and J 4 bases short, with 11 bases between. The CDR3 bases are TGCAGTGCTAGAGATATGTCCGCCCCAGATACGCAGTATTTT. Translation: CSARDMSAPDTQYF.

This clonotype occurred a few times. The gene calls are TRBV29-1 and TRBJ1-2; tentative D call: TRBD1 (6 bases). Trimming took 4 bases from V and 2 from J, leaving 20 bases between them. CDR1 and CDR2 from the germline V gene are SQVTM and ANQGSEA. The CDR3 has 16 residues. The CDR3 sequence: CSVVGRVNGTNYGYTF. The CDR3 DNA reads as TGCAGCGTTGTTGGTCGAGTTAACGGGACAAACTATGGCTACACCTTC.

This clonotype was found a few times. V gene TRBV9 combines with J gene TRBJ2-2, with 15 bases aligning to TRBD2. V shed 3 bases, J shed 8 bases, and the junction held 5 bases outside the gene matches. The CDR3 sequence is 16 residues long. The germline V gene encodes CDR1 SGDLS and CDR2 YYNGEE. The CDR3 region is CASSDGLAGGVGELFF. The CDR3, as DNA: TGTGCCAGCAGCGACGGACTAGCGGGAGGGGTAGGGGAGCTGTTTTTT.

This clonotype has at least ten counts. The rearrangement uses TRBV14 and TRBJ2-1, with 8 bases matching TRBD2. CDR3 length: 16 residues. The V gene's germline CDR1 is SGHDN and CDR2 FVKESK. With V trimmed by 2 bases and J by 4 bases, 7 bases remained unmatched. CDR3 residues: CASSQRASGLYNEQFF. CDR3 DNA sequence: TGTGCCAGCAGCCAACGGGCTAGCGGGCTGTACAATGAGCAGTTCTTC.

Points on this clonotype: Possible read error: a much larger clone is one base away. The chain uses TRBV27 and TRBJ1-2, with 8 positions matching TRBD1. The V and J ends lost 8 bases and 4 bases, in that order; junction bases with no gene match: 9. Germline CDR1 is MNHEY and CDR2 is SMNVEV (reference sequence). The length of the CDR3 is 14 residues. CDR3 amino acids: CASGRQGMGYGYTF. The DNA of the CDR3 is TGTGCCAGCGGGAGACAGGGGATGGGCTATGGCTACACCTTC.